This T cell receptor (beta chain) is from a study of blood T cell repertoires in COVID-19. For the study at large: COVID-19 samples, acute and convalescent, were from the United States, Italy and Spain. From T cells, B-cell-depleted T cells, or PBMCs came the material, which was cDNA or gDNA.

V gave up 6 bases and J gave up 5 bases; unmatched junction bases: 9. The CDR3 extends over 14 amino acids. The germline V gene encodes CDR1 MNHNS and CDR2 SASEGT. In the study's own analysis: Reference gene primer amplification in the assay estimated nucleated cell counts. Only in-frame clones appear in the TCRdb table, and some are missing; sequencing was by immunoSEQ multiplex PCR. Clone size and V and J calls were adopted from that table, with D and trimming inferred from the DNA. The table shows about 89,000 clones, with approximately 88% occurring only once. The source material was peripheral blood. The V and J genes are TRBV6-1 and TRBJ1-1, with 7 bases fitting TRBD1. The sequence derives from a man aged 55 to 69 with acute or convalescent COVID-19. The CDR3 bases are TGTGCCAGCAGCCCGAAGGGGGCCGGAACTGAAGCTTTCTTT. Its translation is CASSPKGAGTEAFF.